This passage covers 9 T cell receptor beta chains from one sample sequenced in a study of monozygotic twins with cystic fibrosis. Sequencing was performed with immunoSEQ multiplex PCR; in TCRdb, only in-frame clones are kept and a portion is missing. The sample gives almost 20,000 clones, roughly 89% of which show up once; about 1.6% is in the top ten. The sequencing sample was made of blood. The receptors shown here come from a girl aged 2-10 years with cystic fibrosis.

This sequence joins TRBV6-1 and TRBJ1-5, with no clear D. The V end lost 6 bases, the J end lost 1 base, and 13 bases lay between the germline ends. CDR3 size: 15 residues. CDR1 is MNHNS, CDR2 SASEGT, per germline. The CDR3, as DNA: TGTGCCAGCAGAGTGGAGAGAGAGAGCAATCAGCCCCAGCATTTT. Its protein is CASRVERESNQPQHF.

The chain joins TRBV6-5 to TRBJ2-7; 9 bases line up with TRBD1. CDR3 length: 15 residues. The trim removed 2 bases at V and 6 bases at J, leaving 8 bases unmatched. The germline gives CDR1 MNHEY, CDR2 SVGAGI. CDR3 bases: TGTGCCAGCAGTTACGGACTAGGGGACAGGGTCGAGCAGTACTTC. Translating gives CASSYGLGDRVEQYF.

J is TRBJ2-3 and V is TRBV10-2, with 8 bases identical to TRBD2. The length of the CDR3 is 17 residues. The junction had 6 bases not matched to a gene; V was cut back by 1 base and J by 0 bases. Germline lookup yields CDR1 WSHSY and CDR2 SAAADI. CDR3 nucleotide sequence: TGCGCCAGCAGTGAGTTCCTAGCGGGCGGGAGCACAGATACGCAGTATTTT. This encodes CASSEFLAGGSTDTQYF.

The chain is built from TRBV7-2 and TRBJ2-1; D may be TRBD2 (5 bases). This CDR3 spans 15 amino acids. The V and J ends lost 1 base and 7 bases respectively, with 14 bases between them. Germline V lookup: CDR1 SGHTA, CDR2 FQGNSA. Written as DNA, the CDR3 is TGTGCCAGCAGCTTAGGTCTTATTTCGGGGAATGAGCAGTTCTTC. Protein product: CASSLGLISGNEQFF.

In DNA, the CDR3 is TGCGCCAGCAGCCAAGATCCGAGCAATCAGCCCCAGCATTTT. Its translation is CASSQDPSNQPQHF. The gene calls are TRBV4-1 and TRBJ1-5; D is unresolved. Germline values: CDR1 MGHRA, CDR2 YSYEKL. CDR3 length equals 14 residues. The germline V and J ends were trimmed by 0 bases and 1 base, with 4 bases remaining between them.

The V and J genes are TRBV28 and TRBJ2-2; D might be TRBD2 (5 bases). V shed 2 bases and J shed 5 bases, with 6 bases lying between them. Germline-derived CDR1 and CDR2 are MDHEN and SYDVKM. The CDR3 is made up of 13 amino acids. In nucleotides, the CDR3 is TGTGCCAGCAGTTTACCGGGGACCGGGGAGCTGTTTTTT. This codes for CASSLPGTGELFF.

The chain joins TRBV27 to TRBJ2-7; the D call may be TRBD1 or TRBD2 (5 bases each). The CDR3 sequence is 14 residues long. Trimming left V 6 bases short and J 2 bases short, with 14 bases between. Germline CDR1 and CDR2: MNHEY and SMNVEV (reference sequence). CDR3 amino acids: CASSISGSPYEQYF. The CDR3, as DNA: TGTGCCAGCAGCATCTCAGGGAGCCCCTACGAGCAGTACTTC.

The chain links TRBV6-6 to TRBJ2-7, with D tentatively TRBD2 (7 bases). Between the trimmed V and J ends, which lost 10 bases and 6 bases, there was a span of 16 bases. Germline V gene lookup returns CDR1 MNHNY and CDR2 SVGAGI (reference sequence). The CDR3 is made up of 12 amino acids. DNA for the CDR3: TGTGCCACCCGAGTGGGGGGGCGCGAGCAGTACTTC. Its translation is CATRVGGREQYF.

The chain recombines TRBV7-9 with TRBJ1-1; D gene uncertain. V lost 5 bases and J lost 11, with 21 bases in between. Germline CDR1 is SEHNR and CDR2 is FQNEAQ (reference sequence). The CDR3 is 14 residues long. Here the CDR3 DNA reads TGTGCCAGCAGCCCTTATAACCAGCGGGCACCGGCTTTCTTT. It is translated as CASSPYNQRAPAFF.